This T cell receptor beta chain was sequenced for a study of immune characterization of retroperitoneal liposarcoma. One entry per CDR3 protein results from TCRdb running MiXCR on the PCR reads. The top ten clones hold about 53% of a sample with roughly 2,400 distinct CDR3 sequences, around 50% of them seen once. Trimming took 1 base from V and 4 from J; bases not matched to a gene: 5. Germline V CDR1 and CDR2: MNHNS, SASEGT. The CDR3 is 16 residues long. The chain joins TRBV6-1 to TRBJ2-1; the match to TRBD2 covers 9 bases. The TCR sequence derives from a female donor with retroperitoneal liposarcoma. Specimen: tumor tissue. DNA of the CDR3: TGTGCCAGCAGTGAAGGCCTAGCGGGACCGTACAATGAGCAGTTCTTC. Amino acid sequence: CASSEGLAGPYNEQFF.